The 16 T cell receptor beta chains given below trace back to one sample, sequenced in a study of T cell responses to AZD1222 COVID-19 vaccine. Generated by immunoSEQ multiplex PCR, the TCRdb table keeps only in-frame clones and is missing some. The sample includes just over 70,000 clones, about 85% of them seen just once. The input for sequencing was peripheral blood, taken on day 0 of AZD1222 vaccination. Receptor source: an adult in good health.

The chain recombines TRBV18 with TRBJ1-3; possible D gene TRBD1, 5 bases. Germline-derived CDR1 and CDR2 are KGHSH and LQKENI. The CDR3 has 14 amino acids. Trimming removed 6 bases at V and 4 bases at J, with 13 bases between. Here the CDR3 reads CASSQGLYGNTIYF. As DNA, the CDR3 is TGTGCCAGCTCCCAGGGACTGTACGGAAACACCATATATTTT.

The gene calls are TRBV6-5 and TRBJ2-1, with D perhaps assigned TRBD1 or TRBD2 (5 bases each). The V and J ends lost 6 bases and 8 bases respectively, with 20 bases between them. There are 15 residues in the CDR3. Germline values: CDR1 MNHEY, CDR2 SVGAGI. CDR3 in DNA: TGTGCCAGCAGCGGGACGGGCGGTTGGATCGATGAGCAGTTCTTC. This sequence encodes CASSGTGGWIDEQFF.

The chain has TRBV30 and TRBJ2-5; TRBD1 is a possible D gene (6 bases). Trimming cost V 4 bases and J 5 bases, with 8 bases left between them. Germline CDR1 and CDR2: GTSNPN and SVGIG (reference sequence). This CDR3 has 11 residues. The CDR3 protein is CAWNQGETQYF. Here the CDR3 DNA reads TGTGCCTGGAACCAGGGGGAGACCCAGTACTTC. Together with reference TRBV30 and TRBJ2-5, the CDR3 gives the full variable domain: SQTIHQWPATLVQPVGSPLSLECTVEGTSNPNLYWYRQAAGRGLQLLFYSVGIGQISSEVPQNLSASRPQDRQFILSSKKLLLSDSGFYLCAWNQGETQYFGPGTRLLVL.

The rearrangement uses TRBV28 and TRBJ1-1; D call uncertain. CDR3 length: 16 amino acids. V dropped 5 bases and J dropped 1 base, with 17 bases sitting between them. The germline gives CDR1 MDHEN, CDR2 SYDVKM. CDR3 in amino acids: CASSPNTWGANTEAFF. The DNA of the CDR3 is TGTGCCAGCAGTCCTAATACGTGGGGAGCGAACACTGAAGCTTTCTTT.

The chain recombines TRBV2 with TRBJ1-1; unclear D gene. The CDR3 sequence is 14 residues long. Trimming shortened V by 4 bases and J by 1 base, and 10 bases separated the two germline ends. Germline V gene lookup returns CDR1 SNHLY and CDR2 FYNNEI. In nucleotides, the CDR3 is TGTGCCAGCAGTGTTTTAGCCTCGAACACTGAAGCTTTCTTT. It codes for CASSVLASNTEAFF.

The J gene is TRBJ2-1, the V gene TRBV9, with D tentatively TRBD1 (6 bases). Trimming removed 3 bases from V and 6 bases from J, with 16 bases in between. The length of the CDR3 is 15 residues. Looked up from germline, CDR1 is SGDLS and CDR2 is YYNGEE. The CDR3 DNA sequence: TGTGCCAGCAGCGCCAACAGGGCTCCTTCCAATGAGCAGTTCTTC. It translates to CASSANRAPSNEQFF. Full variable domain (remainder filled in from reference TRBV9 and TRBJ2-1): DSGVTQTPKHLITATGQRVTLRCSPRSGDLSVYWYQQSLDQGLQFLIQYYNGEERAKGNILERFSAQQFPDLHSELNLSSLELGDSALYFCASSANRAPSNEQFFGPGTRLTVL.

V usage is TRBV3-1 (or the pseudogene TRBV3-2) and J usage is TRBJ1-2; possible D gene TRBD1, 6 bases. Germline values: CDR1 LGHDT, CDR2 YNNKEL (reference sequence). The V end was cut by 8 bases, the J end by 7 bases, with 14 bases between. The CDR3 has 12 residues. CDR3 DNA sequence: TGTGCCAGCGCTTTACAGGGATTTGGCTACACCTTC. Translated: CASALQGFGYTF.

The CDR3 nucleotides are TGTGCCAGTAGTATGGTGACGGAAGCTTTCTTT. This codes for CASSMVTEAFF. V is TRBV19 and J is TRBJ1-1; D is uncertain. The ends were cut back, 3 bases at V and 8 bases at J, with 7 bases in the middle. Looked up from germline, CDR1 is LNHDA and CDR2 is SQIVND (reference sequence). This CDR3 has 11 residues.

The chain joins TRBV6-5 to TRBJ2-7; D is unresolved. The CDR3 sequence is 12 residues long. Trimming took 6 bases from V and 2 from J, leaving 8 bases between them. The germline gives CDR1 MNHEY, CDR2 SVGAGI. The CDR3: CASSSFTYEQYF. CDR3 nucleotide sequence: TGTGCCAGCAGCTCCTTCACCTACGAGCAGTACTTC.

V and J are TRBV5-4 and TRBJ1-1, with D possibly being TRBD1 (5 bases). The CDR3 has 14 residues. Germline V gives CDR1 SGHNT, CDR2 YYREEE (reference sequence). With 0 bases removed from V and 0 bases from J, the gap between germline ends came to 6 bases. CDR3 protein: CASSLEGLNTEAFF. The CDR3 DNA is TGTGCCAGCAGCTTGGAGGGGTTGAACACTGAAGCTTTCTTT.

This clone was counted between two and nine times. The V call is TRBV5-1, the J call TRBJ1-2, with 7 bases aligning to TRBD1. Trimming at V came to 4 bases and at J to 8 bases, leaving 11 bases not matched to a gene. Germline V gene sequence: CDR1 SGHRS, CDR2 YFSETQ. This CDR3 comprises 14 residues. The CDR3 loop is CASSVETGREGYTF. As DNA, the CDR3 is TGCGCCAGCAGCGTCGAGACAGGGCGGGAGGGCTACACCTTC.

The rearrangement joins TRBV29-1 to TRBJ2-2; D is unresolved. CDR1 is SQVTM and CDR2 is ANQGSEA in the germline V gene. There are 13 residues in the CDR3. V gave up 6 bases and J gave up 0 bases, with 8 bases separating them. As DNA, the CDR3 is TGCAGCGTACGACGGTCGAACACCGGGGAGCTGTTTTTT. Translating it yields CSVRRSNTGELFF.

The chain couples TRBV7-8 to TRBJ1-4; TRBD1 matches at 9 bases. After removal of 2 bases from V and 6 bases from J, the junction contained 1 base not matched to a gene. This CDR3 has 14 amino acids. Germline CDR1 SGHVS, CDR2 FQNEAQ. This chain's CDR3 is CASSLRDRDEKLFF. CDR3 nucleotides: TGTGCCAGCAGCTTAAGGGACAGGGATGAAAAACTGTTTTTT. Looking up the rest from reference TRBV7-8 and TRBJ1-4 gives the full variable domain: GAGVSQSPRYKVAKRGQDVALRCDPISGHVSLFWYQQALGQGPEFLTYFQNEAQLDKSGLPSDRFFAERPEGSVSTLKIQRTQQEDSAVYLCASSLRDRDEKLFFGSGTQLSVL.

The DNA for the CDR3 is TGCAGTGCTAGTAGGGGACTAGCGGAGGAGGGGACCCAGTACTTC. Its translation is CSASRGLAEEGTQYF. The V call is TRBV20-1, the J call TRBJ2-5; 11 bases line up with TRBD2. CDR3 size: 15 residues. V was pared by 3 bases and J by 7 bases, with 10 bases of the junction left unmatched. Germline values: CDR1 DFQATT, CDR2 SNEGSKA (reference sequence).

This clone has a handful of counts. CDR3 in DNA: TGTGCCAGCAGCCCACCCGGACAGTATTCACCCCTCCACTTT. Its translation is CASSPPGQYSPLHF. The V call is TRBV11-2, the J call TRBJ1-6, with a weak D call TRBD1 (6 bases). This CDR3 has 14 amino acids. Germline loops: CDR1 SGHAT, CDR2 FQNNGV. V was pared by 5 bases and J by 8 bases, with 13 bases between.

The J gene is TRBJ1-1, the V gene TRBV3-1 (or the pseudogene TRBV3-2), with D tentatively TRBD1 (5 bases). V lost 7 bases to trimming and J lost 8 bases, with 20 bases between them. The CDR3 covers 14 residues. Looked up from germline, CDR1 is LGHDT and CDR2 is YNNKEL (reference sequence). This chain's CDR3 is CASISVGGLGEAFF. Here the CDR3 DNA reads TGTGCCAGCATCTCCGTGGGGGGATTGGGAGAAGCTTTCTTT.